These 30 T cell receptor beta chains were all obtained from the same sample, sequenced in a study of early T cells in non-severe SARS-CoV-2 infection. TCRdb re-called the 5' RACE reads with MiXCR, one entry per CDR3 protein. The profile covers about 68,000 distinct CDR3 sequences, with about a tenth appearing a single time and around 6.1% taken by the ten largest. Sequencing was done on a sample of whole blood. The origin of the receptors is an adult who was a healthcare worker with PCR-confirmed SARS-CoV-2 infection or an uninfected control (not recorded which).

This clonotype was counted at least ten times. The V and J genes are TRBV6-5 and TRBJ2-1; D is unclear. Per the germline V gene, CDR1 is MNHEY and CDR2 is SVGAGI. V gave up 0 bases and J gave up 9 bases, with 18 bases separating them. The CDR3 is made up of 16 amino acids. CDR3 amino acids: CASSYSSYTPQTEQFF. CDR3 nucleotide sequence: TGTGCCAGCAGTTACTCGAGCTATACCCCCCAGACTGAGCAGTTCTTC.

This clonotype was recorded a few times. V usage is TRBV4-2 and J usage is TRBJ2-5; 11 positions agree with TRBD2. Germline CDR1 and CDR2: LGHNA and YNFKEQ. The CDR3 has 16 amino acids. Germline trimming cut 3 bases from V and 5 bases from J; bases unmatched to any gene: 8. The CDR3 sequence: CASSQGSGRAGETQYF. The CDR3 DNA follows: TGTGCCAGCAGCCAGGGTAGCGGGAGGGCCGGGGAGACCCAGTACTTC.

The V and J genes are TRBV6-4 and TRBJ2-5, with TRBD1 as a possible D gene (6 bases). This CDR3 region has 14 residues. Trimming shortened V by 2 bases and J by 2 bases, and 9 bases separated the two germline ends. Looked up from germline, CDR1 is MRHNA and CDR2 is SNTAGT. CDR3 coding DNA: TGTGCCAGCAGTGACAAGGACAGACAAGAGACCCAGTACTTC. Translated: CASSDKDRQETQYF.

The rearrangement links TRBV12-3 or TRBV12-4 to TRBJ1-5; D unclear. The CDR3 loop spans 13 amino acids. V was pared by 5 bases and J by 7 bases, with 12 bases between. The CDR3 protein is CASSVVWGQPQHF. The CDR3 DNA sequence: TGTGCCAGCAGTGTAGTTTGGGGACAGCCCCAGCATTTT.

This clonotype was detected only a few times. A read error may produce the germline difference seen at one junction end. This chain joins TRBV27 and TRBJ2-3, with D perhaps given as TRBD1 or TRBD2 (5 bases each). This CDR3 comprises 14 residues. Per germline, CDR1 MNHEY and CDR2 SMNVEV (reference sequence). CDR3 nucleotide sequence: TGTACCAGCTTCGAGGGGACCCCTTACGATACGCAGTATTTT. Encoded protein: CTSFEGTPYDTQYF.

J is TRBJ2-1 and V is TRBV7-8, with TRBD2 matching 10 bases. The CDR3 consists of 15 residues. CDR1 and CDR2 from the germline V gene are SGHVS and FQNEAQ. V trimming: 1 base; J trimming: 6 bases; junction bases outside the gene matches: 3. The CDR3 spells CASSLGLAGVNEQFF. CDR3 DNA sequence: TGTGCCAGCAGCTTAGGACTAGCGGGCGTCAATGAGCAGTTCTTC.

The sample holds a few counts of this clonotype. The V and J genes are TRBV18 and TRBJ1-3; TRBD1 agrees at 10 bases. The V and J ends lost 4 bases and 8 bases, in that order; junction bases with no gene match: 5. CDR3 size: 14 residues. The V gene's germline CDR1 is KGHSH and CDR2 LQKENI. The CDR3 nucleotides are TGTGCCAGCTCACGGACAGGGGGAACTGACACCATATATTTT. This encodes CASSRTGGTDTIYF.

The chain combines TRBV20-1 with TRBJ2-2; no reliable D call. In germline, CDR1 is DFQATT, CDR2 SNEGSKA (reference sequence). Trimming shortened V by 1 base and J by 2 bases, and 5 bases separated the two germline ends. This CDR3 has 13 amino acids. DNA of the CDR3: TGCAGTGCTAGAGGCCCAAACACCGGGGAGCTGTTTTTT. It specifies CSARGPNTGELFF.

The CDR3 coding sequence is TGCGCCAGCAGCTTGGAGGGCAGGGAGTCAGATGGCTACACCTTC. The encoded protein is CASSLEGRESDGYTF. V usage is TRBV5-1 and J usage is TRBJ1-2, with D tentatively TRBD1 (5 bases). The CDR3 runs to 15 residues. The V gene lost 0 bases and the J gene lost 6 bases, with 15 bases spanning the gap. CDR1 is SGHRS, CDR2 YFSETQ, per germline.

The V gene is TRBV7-2, the J gene TRBJ1-1; D is unclear. The V end was cut by 4 bases, the J end by 4 bases, with 16 bases between. Germline CDR1 reads SGHTA; CDR2 reads FQGNSA. The CDR3 has 15 amino acids. The CDR3 here is CASSSHGWWGTEAFF. The CDR3 bases are TGTGCCAGCAGCTCCCACGGGTGGTGGGGCACTGAAGCTTTCTTT.

The chain joins TRBV5-1 to TRBJ1-1; D call uncertain. The CDR3 extends over 13 amino acids. In germline, CDR1 is SGHRS, CDR2 YFSETQ. V gave up 6 bases and J gave up 5 bases, with 14 bases separating them. The CDR3 loop is CASTDLGRTEAFF. The CDR3, as DNA: TGCGCCAGCACCGACTTAGGGAGGACTGAAGCTTTCTTT.

This clonotype was found a few times. The chain has TRBV20-1 and TRBJ1-6; 7 nucleotides line up with TRBD1. The CDR3 length is 15 residues. Germline CDR1 is DFQATT and CDR2 is SNEGSKA (reference sequence). V lost 1 base and J lost 8; bases outside the gene matches: 8. The CDR3 region is CSARVRQGGDSPLHF. In DNA, the CDR3 is TGCAGTGCTAGAGTCAGACAGGGTGGTGATTCACCCCTCCACTTT.

There are a few counts of this clonotype. This chain connects TRBV7-2 to TRBJ2-3, with 8 bases identical to TRBD2. Germline assignment: CDR1 SGHTA and CDR2 FQGNSA. This CDR3 has 17 amino acids. Losses at the gene ends were 5 bases for V and 5 bases for J; bases not matched to a gene: 15. This CDR3 is CASSTRISGTTQDTQYF. The DNA of the CDR3 is TGTGCCAGCAGCACGCGGATTAGCGGGACAACACAAGATACGCAGTATTTT.

In its sample, this clonotype was seen a few times. V is TRBV7-2 and J is TRBJ1-1; 7 bases are shared with TRBD1. Germline CDR1 is SGHTA and CDR2 is FQGNSA. V dropped 2 bases and J dropped 11; count of bases not matched to a gene: 5. There are 12 residues in the CDR3. The DNA for the CDR3 is TGTGCCAGCAGCTTACCCCAGGGGGGCGCTTTCTTT. As protein: CASSLPQGGAFF.

This clonotype was detected a few times. The rearrangement uses TRBV20-1 and TRBJ1-4; D ambiguous. CDR1 and CDR2 (germline): DFQATT, SNEGSKA (reference sequence). This CDR3 has 14 amino acids. Trimming pared 1 base from V and 5 bases from J, leaving 11 bases between. The CDR3 nucleotides are TGCAGTGCTAGAGCCCCCCCGGGGAATGAAAAACTGTTTTTT. This translates into CSARAPPGNEKLFF.

The gene calls are TRBV28 and TRBJ1-6; 7 nucleotides agree with TRBD1. V shed 1 base, J shed 9 bases, and the junction held 15 bases outside the gene matches. CDR3 length equals 18 residues. Germline loops: CDR1 MDHEN, CDR2 SYDVKM. For the CDR3, the DNA is TGTGCCAGCAGTTTATTCACCTTCGACAGGGCGCGGGGTTCACCCCTCCACTTT. It codes for CASSLFTFDRARGSPLHF. The full variable domain, its missing parts supplied by reference TRBV28 and TRBJ1-6, is DVKVTQSSRYLVKRTGEKVFLECVQDMDHENMFWYRQDPGLGLRLIYFSYDVKMKEKGDIPEGYSVSREKKERFSLILESASTNQTSMYLCASSLFTFDRARGSPLHFGNGTRLTVT.

The gene calls are TRBV9 and TRBJ2-3; 11 bases line up with TRBD2. This CDR3 is 15 amino acids long. In germline, CDR1 is SGDLS, CDR2 YYNGEE. With 3 bases clipped from V and 6 bases from J, the junction kept 6 bases outside the gene matches. The CDR3 reads CASSASGRSPDTQYF. The CDR3 DNA sequence: TGTGCCAGCAGCGCTAGCGGGAGGTCACCCGATACGCAGTATTTT.

This clonotype came up many times. The J gene is TRBJ2-5, the V gene TRBV12-3 or TRBV12-4; weak D call: TRBD2 (7 bases). The V end lost 8 bases, the J end lost 6 bases, and 13 bases lay between the germline ends. The CDR3 is 12 residues long. This chain's CDR3 is CASGLGGKTQYF. The CDR3 DNA reads as TGTGCCAGCGGACTAGGGGGAAAGACCCAGTACTTC.

This clonotype was recorded many times. The J gene is TRBJ1-1, the V gene TRBV7-2, with D possibly being TRBD1 (6 bases). The CDR3 extends over 14 amino acids. Trimming took 0 bases from V and 4 from J, leaving 9 bases between them. CDR1 and CDR2 (germline): SGHTA, FQGNSA. The CDR3: CASSLALGGTEAFF. In DNA, the CDR3 is TGTGCCAGCAGCTTAGCGCTAGGGGGCACTGAAGCTTTCTTT.

This clonotype was counted a few times. The rearrangement joins TRBV30 to TRBJ2-5; TRBD1 or TRBD2 may be the D gene (7 bases each). Germline V lookup: CDR1 GTSNPN, CDR2 SVGIG (reference sequence). Trimming stripped 2 bases from V and 4 bases from J, with 20 bases between. CDR3 size: 16 residues. CDR3 amino acids: CAWSTKYRGGPETQYF. DNA of the CDR3: TGTGCCTGGAGTACCAAATACAGGGGAGGGCCAGAGACCCAGTACTTC.

This clonotype was recorded many times. The chain carries TRBV29-1 and TRBJ2-5; 14 bases align to TRBD2. CDR3 size: 15 residues. The V and J ends lost 8 bases and 5 bases, in that order; junction bases with no gene match: 10. From germline, CDR1 is SQVTM and CDR2 ANQGSEA. CDR3 DNA sequence: TGCAGCACATCCGGGACTAGCGGGAGCGGCGAGACCCAGTACTTC. Protein sequence: CSTSGTSGSGETQYF. The full variable domain, with the rest looked up from reference TRBV29-1 and TRBJ2-5, is SAVISQKPSRDICQRGTSLTIQCQVDSQVTMMFWYRQQPGQSLTLIATANQGSEATYESGFVIDKFPISRPNLTFSTLTVSNMSPEDSSIYLCSTSGTSGSGETQYFGPGTRLLVL.

There are a few counts of this clonotype. The rearrangement uses TRBV7-6 and TRBJ2-3; tentatively, D is TRBD2 (6 bases). The V end lost 5 bases, the J end lost 2 bases, and 11 bases lay between the germline ends. This CDR3 has 14 amino acids. Germline V gene lookup returns CDR1 SGHVS and CDR2 FNYEAQ. CDR3 in amino acids: CASSRGLFTDTQYF. The CDR3 bases are TGTGCCAGCAGCCGGGGACTTTTCACAGATACGCAGTATTTT.

Only a few counts were recorded for this clonotype. The chain combines TRBV6-2 or TRBV6-3 with TRBJ2-7; D ambiguous. Germline CDR1 reads MNHEY; CDR2 reads SVGEGT. This CDR3 region has 14 residues. Trimming removed 7 bases at V and 0 bases at J, with 13 bases between. CDR3 region: CASTRQGISYEQYF. As DNA, the CDR3 is TGTGCCAGCACTAGACAAGGCATCTCCTACGAGCAGTACTTC.

The chain recombines TRBV27 with TRBJ2-3; D is ambiguous. The germline V gene has CDR1 MNHEY and CDR2 SMNVEV (reference sequence). Deletions cut 3 bases from V and 4 bases from J, with 11 bases between. This CDR3 has 14 residues. The CDR3 DNA sequence: TGTGCCAGCAGTTTCTTCCGGGCATCAGATACGCAGTATTTT. Residues: CASSFFRASDTQYF.

This clonotype has ten or more counts. The chain has TRBV4-3 and TRBJ2-5; tentatively, D is TRBD2 (6 bases). Germline-derived CDR1 and CDR2 are LGHNA and YSLEER. CDR3 length: 14 amino acids. Trimming pared 4 bases from V and 3 bases from J, leaving 12 bases between. CDR3 sequence reads: CASSLGRTKETQYF. The CDR3 coding sequence is TGCGCCAGCAGCCTCGGGAGAACCAAAGAGACCCAGTACTTC.

This clonotype was seen at least ten times. The J gene is TRBJ1-1, the V gene TRBV7-9, with 9 positions matching TRBD1. After removal of 5 bases from V and 7 bases from J, the junction contained 11 bases not matched to a gene. CDR3 length: 15 residues. The germline CDR1 and CDR2 sequences are SEHNR and FQNEAQ (reference sequence). CDR3 sequence reads: CASSHLTGGADEAFF. The CDR3 DNA follows: TGTGCCAGCAGCCATCTTACAGGGGGCGCGGATGAAGCTTTCTTT.

This clonotype was detected only a few times. V and J are TRBV25-1 and TRBJ2-2; D unresolved. Trimming took off 4 bases at V and 3 bases at J, with 6 bases between the two ends. The V gene's germline CDR1 is MGHDK and CDR2 SYGVNS. CDR3 length: 13 amino acids. The CDR3 loop is CASSARDTGELFF. The DNA of the CDR3 is TGTGCCAGCAGTGCAAGGGACACCGGGGAGCTGTTTTTT.

This clonotype was detected only once. V and J are TRBV4-3 and TRBJ1-4; D possibly corresponds to TRBD1 (5 bases). The CDR3 is 13 amino acids. Deletions cut 5 bases from V and 10 bases from J, with 14 bases between. Germline V CDR1 and CDR2: LGHNA, YSLEER. The CDR3, as DNA: TGCGCCAGCAGCGTTCCGCCGAGGGGAAAACTGTTTTTT. It is translated as CASSVPPRGKLFF.

This clonotype showed up many times. The V gene is TRBV11-2, the J gene TRBJ2-1, with D maybe TRBD2 (5 bases). CDR3 length: 16 residues. V lost 3 bases and J lost 7, with 19 bases in between. Germline V gives CDR1 SGHAT, CDR2 FQNNGV. CDR3 loop: CASSLGGFALTNEQFF. The CDR3 coding sequence is TGTGCCAGCAGCTTGGGCGGGTTCGCTTTGACGAATGAGCAGTTCTTC.

This clonotype was seen more than once but under ten times. This chain uses TRBV20-1 with TRBJ2-1; 10 positions agree with TRBD2. This CDR3 spans 14 amino acids. CDR1 and CDR2 (germline): DFQATT, SNEGSKA (reference sequence). The V and J ends lost 2 bases and 9 bases, in that order; junction bases with no gene match: 7. This chain's CDR3 is CSARRLAGVGEQFF. CDR3 DNA: TGCAGTGCTAGAAGGCTAGCGGGAGTCGGTGAGCAGTTCTTC.